This TCR beta chain was obtained from a study of blood T cell repertoires in COVID-19. Turning to the study itself: Specimens from acute and convalescent COVID-19 originated in the United States, Italy and Spain. Nucleic acid was either cDNA or gDNA, and it came from T cells, B-cell-depleted T cells, or PBMCs.

Under the authors' procedure: From reference gene primer amplification, estimates of nucleated cell counts were derived. Measured with immunoSEQ multiplex PCR; TCRdb has only the in-frame clones, and not every one. That table supplies the V and J calls and clone size; D and trimming were determined from the DNA. The sample gives some 290,000 clones, nearly 90% of which show up once; roughly 1% is in the top ten. The Seattle patients, enrolled during active infection, were followed longitudinally. The CDR3 totals 15 residues. The J segment lost 4 bases and the V segment lost 5 bases, leaving 8 bases of the junction unmatched. Per the germline V gene, CDR1 is SGHAT and CDR2 is FQNNGV.

The chain recombines TRBV11-2 with TRBJ2-1, with TRBD2 identical over 7 bases. Input material: peripheral blood. The sequence was collected from a woman in her forties with COVID-19, enrolled during active disease. CDR3 region: CASSPLASGYNEQFF. In DNA form, the CDR3 reads TGTGCCAGCAGCCCATTGGCTAGCGGTTACAATGAGCAGTTCTTC.